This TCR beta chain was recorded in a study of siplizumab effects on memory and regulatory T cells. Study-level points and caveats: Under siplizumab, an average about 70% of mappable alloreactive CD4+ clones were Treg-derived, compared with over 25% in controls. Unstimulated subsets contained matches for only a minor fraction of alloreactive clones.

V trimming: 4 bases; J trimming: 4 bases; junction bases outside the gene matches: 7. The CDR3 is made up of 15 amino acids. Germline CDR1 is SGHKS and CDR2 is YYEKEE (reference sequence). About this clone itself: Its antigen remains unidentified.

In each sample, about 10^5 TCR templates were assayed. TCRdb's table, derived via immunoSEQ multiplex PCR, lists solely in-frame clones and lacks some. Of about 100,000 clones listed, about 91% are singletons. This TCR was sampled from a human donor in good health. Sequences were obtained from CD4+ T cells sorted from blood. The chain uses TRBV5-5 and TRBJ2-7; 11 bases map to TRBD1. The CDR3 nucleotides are TGTGCCAGCAGCCCGGGCGGACAGGGGGCGTACGAGCAGTACTTC. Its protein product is CASSPGGQGAYEQYF.